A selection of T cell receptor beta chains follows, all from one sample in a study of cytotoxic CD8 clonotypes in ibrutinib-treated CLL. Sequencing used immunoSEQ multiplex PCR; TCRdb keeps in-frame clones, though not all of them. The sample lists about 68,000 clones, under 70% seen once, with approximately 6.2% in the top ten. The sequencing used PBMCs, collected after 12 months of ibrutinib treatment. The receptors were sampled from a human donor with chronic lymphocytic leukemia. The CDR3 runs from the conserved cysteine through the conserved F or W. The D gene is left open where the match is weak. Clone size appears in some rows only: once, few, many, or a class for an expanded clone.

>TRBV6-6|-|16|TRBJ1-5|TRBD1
TGTGCCAGCAGACGCGGGACAGGGGATAGCAATCAGCCCCAGCATTTT
CASRRGTGDSNQPQHF
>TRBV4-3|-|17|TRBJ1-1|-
TGCGCCAGCAGCCAAGATTTTATCGGCAGCAAAATTACTGAAGCTTTCTTT
CASSQDFIGSKITEAFF
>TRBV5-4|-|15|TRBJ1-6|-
TGTGCCAGCAGCTTGGCCAGGCAGTCTAATTCACCCCTCCACTTT
CASSLARQSNSPLHF
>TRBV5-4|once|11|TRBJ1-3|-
TGTGCCAGCAGGGGGAGGCTCCGGGCGGAATTT
CASRGRLRAEF
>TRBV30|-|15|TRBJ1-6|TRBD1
TGTGCCTGGAGTGTAGCGGCAGGGGGGCATTCACCCCTCCACTTT
CAWSVAAGGHSPLHF
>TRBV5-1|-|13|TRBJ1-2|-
TGCGCCAGCAGCTTGCTTTTAGGTGATGGCTACACCTTC
CASSLLLGDGYTF
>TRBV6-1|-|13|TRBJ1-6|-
TGTGCCAGCAGTGGCCGCTATAATTCACCCCTCCACTTT
CASSGRYNSPLHF
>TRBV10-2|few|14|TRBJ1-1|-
TGCGCCAGCAGTGAGCCGGGGGTCGGCACTGAAGCTTTCTTT
CASSEPGVGTEAFF
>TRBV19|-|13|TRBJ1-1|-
TGTGCCAGTAGCGAGACAGGGAACACTGAAGCTTTCTTT
CASSETGNTEAFF
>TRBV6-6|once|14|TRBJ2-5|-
TGTGCCAGCACCCCGGGACACCGAGGACAGACCCAGTACTTC
CASTPGHRGQTQYF
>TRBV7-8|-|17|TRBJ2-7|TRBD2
TGTGCCAGCAGCTTCTTACCGACTAGCGGGAGCTCCTACGAGCAGTACTTC
CASSFLPTSGSSYEQYF
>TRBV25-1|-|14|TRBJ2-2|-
TGTGCCAGCAGTGCGGCGGGTGTCACCGGGGAGCTGTTTTTT
CASSAAGVTGELFF
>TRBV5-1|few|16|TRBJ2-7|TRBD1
TGCGCCAGCAGCTGGGAACAGGGGCACCCGACCTACGAGCAGTACTTC
CASSWEQGHPTYEQYF
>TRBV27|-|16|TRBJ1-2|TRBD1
TGTGCCAGCAGTTTGATGACAGGGGGACCTAACTATGGCTACACCTTC
CASSLMTGGPNYGYTF
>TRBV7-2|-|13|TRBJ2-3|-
TGTGCCAGCAGACGAGCCGTAACAGATACGCAGTATTTT
CASRRAVTDTQYF
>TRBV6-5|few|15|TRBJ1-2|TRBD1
TGTGCCAGCAGTCGGGGACAGAACAACCCTTATGGCTACACCTTC
CASSRGQNNPYGYTF
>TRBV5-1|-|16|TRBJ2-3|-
TGCGCCAGCAGCGCCATCGGGGCTACTAGCACAGATACGCAGTATTTT
CASSAIGATSTDTQYF
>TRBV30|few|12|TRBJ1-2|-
TGTGCCAGGGACACACGAAACTATGGCTACACCTTC
CARDTRNYGYTF
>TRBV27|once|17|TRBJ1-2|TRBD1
TGTGCCAGCAGTCCCAGGACAGGGGTGGGCAAAATCTATGGCTACACCTTC
CASSPRTGVGKIYGYTF
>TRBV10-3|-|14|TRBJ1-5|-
TGTGCCATCAGTGATAAGGGCCCCAATCAGCCCCAGCATTTT
CAISDKGPNQPQHF
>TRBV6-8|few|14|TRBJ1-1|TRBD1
TGTGCCAGCAATGAGACAGGGTCGAACACTGAAGCTTTCTTT
CASNETGSNTEAFF
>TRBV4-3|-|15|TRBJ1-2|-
TGCGCCAGCAGCCCCCGACGGGGCGCTAACTATGGCTACACCTTC
CASSPRRGANYGYTF
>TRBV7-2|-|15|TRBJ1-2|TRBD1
TGTGCCAGCAGAATAGGATCGAGGGGGCCCTATGGCTACACCTTC
CASRIGSRGPYGYTF
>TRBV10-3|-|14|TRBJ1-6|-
TGTGCCATCAGTGAGACTCGGGCTAATTCACCCCTCCACTTT
CAISETRANSPLHF
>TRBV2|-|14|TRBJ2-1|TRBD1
TGTGCCAGCAGTGTAGGCAGGGGGATCAATGAGCAGTTCTTC
CASSVGRGINEQFF
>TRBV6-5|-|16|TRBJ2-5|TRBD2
TGTGCCAGCAGTTACGCTAGCGGGGGGGCAGGGGAGACCCAGTACTTC
CASSYASGGAGETQYF
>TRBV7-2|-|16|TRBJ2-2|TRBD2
TGTGCCAGCACCCTAGTACCGGGACTAGCGGGCGGGGAGCTGTTTTTT
CASTLVPGLAGGELFF
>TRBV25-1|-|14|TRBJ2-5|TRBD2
TGTGCCAGCAGTGATAGACAGCGGGGGCCGGCCCAGTACTTC
CASSDRQRGPAQYF
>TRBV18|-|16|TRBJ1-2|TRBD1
TGTGCCAGCTCACCCCGGGACAGGGGGCAATTGAGTGGCTACACCTTC
CASSPRDRGQLSGYTF
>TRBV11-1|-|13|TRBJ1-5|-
TGTGCCAGCAGCTTGGACAGCAATCAGCCCCAGCATTTT
CASSLDSNQPQHF
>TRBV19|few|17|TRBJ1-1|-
TGTGCCAGTAGTGAGCCGGGGATGGGACCAGGGAACACTGAAGCTTTCTTT
CASSEPGMGPGNTEAFF
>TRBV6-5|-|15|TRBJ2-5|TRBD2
TGTGCCAGCAGCTCAGGACTAGCGGGGGAAGAGACCCAGTACTTC
CASSSGLAGEETQYF
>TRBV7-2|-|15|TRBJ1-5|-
TGTGCCAGCAGCTCGGAATTGGCCTACAATCAGCCCCAGCATTTT
CASSSELAYNQPQHF
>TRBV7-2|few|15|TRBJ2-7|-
TGTGCCAGCAGCTTAGCGGGGGGGCGGGGCACGGAGCAGTACTTC
CASSLAGGRGTEQYF
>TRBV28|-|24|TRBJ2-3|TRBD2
TGTGCCAGCAGTTTATTGGGCCGGGTGGTAGGACTAGCGGGGGGCCCAAACGGCACAGATACGCAGTATTTT
CASSLLGRVVGLAGGPNGTDTQYF
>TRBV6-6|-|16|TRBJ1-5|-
TGTGCCAGCAGTTACAGTCAGGGGAGGCGAAATCAGCCCCAGCATTTT
CASSYSQGRRNQPQHF
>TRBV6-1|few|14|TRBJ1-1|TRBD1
TGTGCCAGCGGCCGGGGGACAGGGAACACTGAAGCTTTCTTT
CASGRGTGNTEAFF
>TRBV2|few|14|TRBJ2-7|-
TGTGCCAGCATTGGGCAGGGGTTAACCTACGAGCAGTACTTC
CASIGQGLTYEQYF